Detailed here is one TCR beta chain. CDR1 and CDR2 from the germline V gene are SGHAT and FQDESV (reference sequence). The V end was cut by 0 bases, the J end by 3 bases, with 9 bases between. The CDR3 totals 14 residues. The sample originates from a study of cytomegalovirus exposure and HLA in healthy donors. Vbeta (60) and Jbeta (13) primers were used in the PCR. The table came from immunoSEQ multiplex PCR; TCRdb's copy has only in-frame clones and leaves some out. The sample comprises 140,000 to 150,000 clones, roughly 79% of which are singletons, and around 10% rests with the top ten. This TCR was recovered from a woman aged 60-75 years in good health and CMV-seropositive. The sample was PBMCs. The chain is built from TRBV11-1 and TRBJ2-7; possibly TRBD1 for D (5 bases). The CDR3 loop is CASSLAQQDYEQYF. The CDR3 DNA is TGTGCCAGCAGCTTAGCCCAACAGGACTACGAGCAGTACTTC. The full variable domain, completed using reference TRBV11-1 and TRBJ2-7, is EAEVAQSPRYKITEKSQAVAFWCDPISGHATLYWYRQILGQGPELLVQFQDESVVDDSQLPKDRFSAERLKGVDSTLKIQPAELGDSAMYLCASSLAQQDYEQYFGPGTRLTVT.